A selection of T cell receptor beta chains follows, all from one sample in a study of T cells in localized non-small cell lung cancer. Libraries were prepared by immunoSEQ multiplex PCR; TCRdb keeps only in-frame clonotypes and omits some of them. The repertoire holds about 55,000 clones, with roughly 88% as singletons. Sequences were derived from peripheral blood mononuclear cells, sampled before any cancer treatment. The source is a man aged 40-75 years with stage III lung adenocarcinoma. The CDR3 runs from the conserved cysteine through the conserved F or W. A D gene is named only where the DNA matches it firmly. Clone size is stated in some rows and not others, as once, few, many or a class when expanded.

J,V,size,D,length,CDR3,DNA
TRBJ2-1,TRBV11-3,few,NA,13,CASSLEGGHEQFF,TGTGCCAGCAGCTTAGAGGGGGGCCATGAGCAGTTCTTC
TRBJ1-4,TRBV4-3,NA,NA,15,CASSQVEGSNEKLFF,TGCGCCAGCAGCCAAGTGGAGGGTTCTAATGAAAAACTGTTTTTT
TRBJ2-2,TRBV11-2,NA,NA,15,CASSLRQVSTGELFF,TGTGCCAGCAGCTTAAGACAGGTATCCACCGGGGAGCTGTTTTTT
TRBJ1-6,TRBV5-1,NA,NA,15,CASSLVRGGTSPLHF,TGCGCCAGCAGCTTGGTACGGGGGGGGACTTCACCCCTCCACTTT
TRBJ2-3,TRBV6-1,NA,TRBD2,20,CASSEALRSGRIARADTQYF,TGTGCCAGCAGTGAAGCGCTAAGGAGCGGGAGGATAGCCAGGGCAGATACGCAGTATTTT
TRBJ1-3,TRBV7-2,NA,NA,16,CASSLGSSVSGNTIYF,TGTGCCAGCAGCTTGGGGAGTAGCGTCTCTGGAAACACCATATATTTT
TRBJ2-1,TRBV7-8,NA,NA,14,CASSLARSGVGQFF,TGTGCCAGCAGCTTAGCTCGGAGTGGAGTAGGGCAGTTCTTC
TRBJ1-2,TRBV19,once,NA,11,CASGDTYGYTF,TGTGCCAGTGGCGACACCTATGGCTACACCTTC
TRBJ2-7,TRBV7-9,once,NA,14,CASSLSPGQGEQYF,TGTGCCAGCAGCTTGAGTCCGGGCCAGGGCGAGCAGTACTTC
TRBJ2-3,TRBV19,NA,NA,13,CASSIGTTDTQYF,TGTGCCAGTAGTATTGGAACCACAGATACGCAGTATTTT
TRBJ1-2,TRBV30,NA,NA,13,CAWFPDRNYGYTF,TGTGCCTGGTTCCCAGACAGGAACTATGGCTACACCTTC
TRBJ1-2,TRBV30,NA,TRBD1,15,CAWSTGQGANYGYTF,TGTGCCTGGAGTACTGGACAGGGGGCGAACTATGGCTACACCTTC
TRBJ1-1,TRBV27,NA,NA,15,CASSSLRGKNTEAFF,TGTGCCAGCAGTTCTTTGAGAGGTAAGAACACTGAAGCTTTCTTT
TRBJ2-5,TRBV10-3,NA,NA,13,CAISPNGEETQYF,TGTGCCATCAGCCCGAACGGCGAAGAGACCCAGTACTTC
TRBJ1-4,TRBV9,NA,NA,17,CASSARPDTATNEKLFF,TGTGCCAGCAGCGCCCGACCGGACACTGCGACTAATGAAAAACTGTTTTTT
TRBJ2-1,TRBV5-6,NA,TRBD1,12,CASSLIQGARFF,TGTGCCAGCAGCTTAATCCAGGGGGCTCGGTTCTTC
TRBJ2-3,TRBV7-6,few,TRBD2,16,CASSLRLAGDLGGQYF,TGTGCCAGCAGCCTGCGACTAGCGGGGGACCTGGGAGGGCAGTATTTT
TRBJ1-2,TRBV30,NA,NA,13,CAWSAGHLYGYTF,TGTGCCTGGAGTGCGGGACACCTCTATGGCTACACCTTC
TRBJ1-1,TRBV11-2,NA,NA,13,CASSLVRNTEAFF,TGTGCCAGCAGCTTAGTTCGGAACACTGAAGCTTTCTTT
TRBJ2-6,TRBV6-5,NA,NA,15,CASSYGNPGANVLTF,TGTGCCAGCAGTTACGGGAACCCTGGGGCCAACGTCCTGACTTTC
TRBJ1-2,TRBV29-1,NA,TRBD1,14,CSAQDRGTRDGYTF,TGCAGCGCCCAAGACAGGGGGACGAGAGATGGCTACACCTTC
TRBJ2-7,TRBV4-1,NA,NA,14,CASSQEPQGYEQYF,TGCGCCAGCAGCCAAGAACCACAGGGATACGAGCAGTACTTC
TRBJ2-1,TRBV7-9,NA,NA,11,CASSLRYGQFF,TGTGCCAGCAGCTTACGGTACGGGCAGTTCTTC
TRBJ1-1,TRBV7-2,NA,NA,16,CASSHSPLRVNTEAFF,TGTGCCAGCAGCCATTCGCCCCTCCGGGTGAACACTGAAGCTTTCTTT
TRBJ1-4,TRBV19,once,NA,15,CASSPVDGFNEKLFF,TGTGCCAGTAGCCCCGTCGACGGATTCAATGAAAAACTGTTTTTT
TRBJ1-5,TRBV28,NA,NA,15,CASSPGNLSNQPQHF,TGTGCCAGCAGTCCAGGGAATCTTAGCAATCAGCCCCAGCATTTT
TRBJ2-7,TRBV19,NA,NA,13,CASSPGQTYEQYF,TGTGCCAGTTCACCCGGACAGACCTACGAGCAGTACTTC
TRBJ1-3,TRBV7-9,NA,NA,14,CASRAGATGNTIYF,TGTGCCAGCAGGGCAGGGGCAACTGGAAACACCATATATTTT
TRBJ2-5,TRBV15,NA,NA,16,CATSRDRVARQETQYF,TGTGCCACCAGCAGAGATAGGGTGGCCAGGCAAGAGACCCAGTACTTC
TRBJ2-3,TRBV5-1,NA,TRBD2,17,CASSSTSGRLSTDTQYF,TGCGCCAGCAGCTCGACTAGCGGGAGGCTAAGCACAGATACGCAGTATTTT
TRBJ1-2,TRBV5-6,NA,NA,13,CASSLARGAGYTF,TGTGCCAGCAGCCTTGCTCGTGGGGCTGGCTACACCTTC
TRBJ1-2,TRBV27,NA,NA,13,CASSLTSTYGYTF,TGTGCCAGCAGTTTAACCTCTACATATGGCTACACCTTC
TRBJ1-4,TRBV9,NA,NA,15,CASSVGGTGDEKLFF,TGTGCCAGCAGCGTAGGCGGGACTGGGGATGAAAAACTGTTTTTT
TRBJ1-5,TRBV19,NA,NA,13,CASSIEKFQPQHF,TGTGCCAGTAGTATAGAAAAGTTTCAGCCCCAGCATTTT
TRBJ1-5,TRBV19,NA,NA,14,CASSIEGLGQPQHF,TGTGCCAGTAGTATAGAAGGGTTGGGGCAGCCCCAGCATTTT
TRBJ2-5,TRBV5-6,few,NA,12,CASSIGEGTQYF,TGTGCCAGCAGCATAGGAGAGGGCACCCAGTACTTC
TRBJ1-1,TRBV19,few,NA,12,CASNHGSNEAFF,TGTGCCAGCAACCACGGTTCCAATGAAGCTTTCTTT
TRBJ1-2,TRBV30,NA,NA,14,CAWSVGQGSYGYTF,TGTGCCTGGAGTGTCGGCCAGGGTAGCTATGGCTACACCTTC
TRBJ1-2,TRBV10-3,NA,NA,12,CAISAGRDGYTF,TGTGCCATCAGTGCGGGCAGAGATGGCTACACCTTC
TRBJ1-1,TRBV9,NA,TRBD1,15,CASSVGDSLNTEAFF,TGTGCCAGCAGCGTAGGGGACAGCTTGAACACTGAAGCTTTCTTT
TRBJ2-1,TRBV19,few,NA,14,CASSKVPSYNEQFF,TGTGCCAGTAGTAAGGTACCAAGCTACAATGAGCAGTTCTTC
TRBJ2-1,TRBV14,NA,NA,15,CASSQDLAGFPEQFF,TGTGCCAGCAGCCAAGATCTCGCCGGGTTCCCTGAGCAGTTCTTC